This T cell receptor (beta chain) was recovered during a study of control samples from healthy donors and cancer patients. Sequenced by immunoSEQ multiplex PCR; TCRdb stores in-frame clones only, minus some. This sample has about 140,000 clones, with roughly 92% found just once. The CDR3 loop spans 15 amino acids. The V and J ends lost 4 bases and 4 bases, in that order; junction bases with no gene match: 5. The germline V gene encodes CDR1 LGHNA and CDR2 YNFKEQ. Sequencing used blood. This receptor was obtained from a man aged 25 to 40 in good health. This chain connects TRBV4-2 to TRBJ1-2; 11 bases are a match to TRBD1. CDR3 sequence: CASSPRTGGTYGYTF. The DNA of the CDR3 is TGTGCCAGCAGCCCCCGGACAGGGGGCACCTATGGCTACACCTTC.